This TCR beta chain was observed in a study of neurological immune-mediated disorders. Study summary: Secondary progressive cases numbered 3 among the approximately 35 multiple sclerosis patients, while the other 31 were relapsing-remitting.

Synthesis of cDNA was carried out by template-switch 5'RACE. The reaction used 10-nucleotide random UMIs. Each sequencing run yielded over 160 million TCR-beta sequences from 15-18 subjects. TCRdb analysed the 5' RACE reads with MiXCR anew, one entry per CDR3 protein. This sample has tens of thousands of distinct CDR3 sequences, with roughly 4% found just once. Study-level results: The study phylogenetically grouped the repertoires of 18 of 34 multiple sclerosis patients into one related-CDR3 cluster, a possible signature.

This clonotype was counted at least ten times. The antigen remains undetermined. This CDR3 region has 14 residues. Germline CDR1 MDHEN, CDR2 SYDVKM. V was trimmed by 6 bases and J by 5 bases, leaving 15 bases between them. The origin of this receptor is a man younger than 45 with multiple sclerosis. Material: PBMCs. The rearrangement joins TRBV28 to TRBJ2-3, with unresolved D. CDR3 in amino acids: CASRTLGVGDTQYF. Written as DNA, the CDR3 is TGTGCCAGCAGGACCCTCGGAGTGGGAGATACGCAGTATTTT.